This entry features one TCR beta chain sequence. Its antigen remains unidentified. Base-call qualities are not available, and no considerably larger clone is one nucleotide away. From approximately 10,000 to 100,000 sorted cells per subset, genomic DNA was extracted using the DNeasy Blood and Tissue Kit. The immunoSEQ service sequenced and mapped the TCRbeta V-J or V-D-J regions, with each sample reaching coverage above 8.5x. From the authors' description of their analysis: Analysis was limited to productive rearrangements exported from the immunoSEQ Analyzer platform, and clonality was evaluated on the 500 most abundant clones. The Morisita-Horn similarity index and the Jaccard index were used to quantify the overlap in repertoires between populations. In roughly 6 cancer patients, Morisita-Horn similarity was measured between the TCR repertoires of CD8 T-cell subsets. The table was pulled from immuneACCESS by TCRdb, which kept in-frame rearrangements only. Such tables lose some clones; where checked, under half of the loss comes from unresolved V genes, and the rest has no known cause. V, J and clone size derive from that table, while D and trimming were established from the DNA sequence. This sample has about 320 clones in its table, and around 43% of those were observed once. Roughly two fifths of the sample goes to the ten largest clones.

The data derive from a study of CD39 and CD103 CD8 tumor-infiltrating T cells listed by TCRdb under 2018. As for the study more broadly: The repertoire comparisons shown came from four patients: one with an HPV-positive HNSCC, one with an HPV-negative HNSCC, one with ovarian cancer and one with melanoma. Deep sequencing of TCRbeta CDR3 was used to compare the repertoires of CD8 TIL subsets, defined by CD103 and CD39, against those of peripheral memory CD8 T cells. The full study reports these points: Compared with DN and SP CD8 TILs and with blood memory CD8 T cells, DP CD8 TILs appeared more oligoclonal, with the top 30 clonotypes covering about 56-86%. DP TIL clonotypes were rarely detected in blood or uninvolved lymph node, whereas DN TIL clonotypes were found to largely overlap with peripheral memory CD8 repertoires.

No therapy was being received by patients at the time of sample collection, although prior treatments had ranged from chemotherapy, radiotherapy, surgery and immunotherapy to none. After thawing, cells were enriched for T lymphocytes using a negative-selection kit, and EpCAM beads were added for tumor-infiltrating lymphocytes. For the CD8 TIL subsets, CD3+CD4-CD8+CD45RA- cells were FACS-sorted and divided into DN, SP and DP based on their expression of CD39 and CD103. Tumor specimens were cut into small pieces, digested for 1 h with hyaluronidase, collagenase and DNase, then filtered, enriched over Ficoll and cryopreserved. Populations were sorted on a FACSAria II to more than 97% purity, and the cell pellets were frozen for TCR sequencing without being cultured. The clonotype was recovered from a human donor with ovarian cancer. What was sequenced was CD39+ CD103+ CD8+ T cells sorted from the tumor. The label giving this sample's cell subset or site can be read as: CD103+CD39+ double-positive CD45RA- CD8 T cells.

The CDR3 loop reads CASSVTGRMNTEAFF. The DNA sequence is as follows: TGTGCCAGCAGCGTCACAGGGCGGATGAACACTGAAGCTTTCTTT. The chain employs TRBV9 and TRBJ1-1, and the D gene may be TRBD1, 6 bases matching. From a lookup of the germline V gene, CDR1 and CDR2 are SGDLS and YYNGEE. Counted from cysteine to phenylalanine, this CDR3 has 15 amino acids. The only DNA kept is the CDR3, 45 bases in frame from the first base. V is cut by 2 bases and J by 0 bases, and the space between the germline ends is 11 bases.